This entry lists 16 T cell receptor beta chains sequenced from one sample in a study of T-cell memory formation after mild COVID-19. TCRdb called the 5' RACE reads again in MiXCR, with one record for every CDR3 protein. The data hold hundreds of thousands of distinct CDR3 sequences, with approximately 29% observed a single time. The sample taken for sequencing was PBMCs or a T cell subset sorted from them (not recorded which). The receptors were gathered from an adult woman who had mild COVID-19 (a few samples of this study predate the infection). Cell type and time point are not known.

This clonotype was recorded at least ten times. V gene TRBV14 combines with J gene TRBJ1-1, with D uncertain. Germline CDR1 reads SGHDN; CDR2 reads FVKESK. V was cut by 3 bases and J by 1 base, with 6 bases left in between. The CDR3 runs to 13 residues. The CDR3 region has the DNA TGTGCCAGCAGCCAGTGGGGGAACACTGAAGCTTTCTTT. It encodes CASSQWGNTEAFF. Looking up the rest from reference TRBV14 and TRBJ1-1 gives the full variable domain: EAGVTQFPSHSVIEKGQTVTLRCDPISGHDNLYWYRRVMGKEIKFLLHFVKESKQDESGMPNNRFLAERTGGTYSTLKVQPAELEDSGVYFCASSQWGNTEAFFGQGTRLTVV.

Only a few counts were recorded for this clonotype. The gene calls are TRBV4-2 and TRBJ2-1; no firm D call. The CDR3 spans 15 residues. Germline CDR1 reads LGHNA; CDR2 reads YNFKEQ. V was trimmed by 2 bases and J by 8 bases, leaving 16 bases between them. This CDR3 is CASSQRPDAAYEQFF. DNA of the CDR3: TGTGCCAGCAGCCAAAGACCCGATGCCGCCTATGAGCAGTTCTTC.

The sample holds one count of this clonotype. The rearrangement joins TRBV20-1 to TRBJ1-5, with D possibly matching TRBD1 (5 bases). V was trimmed by 3 bases and J by 6 bases, leaving 9 bases between them. Germline loops: CDR1 DFQATT, CDR2 SNEGSKA (reference sequence). The length of the CDR3 is 12 residues. The CDR3 nucleotides are TGCAGTGCTAGCAGGGCTCCTCAGCCCCAGCATTTT. Amino acids: CSASRAPQPQHF.

This clonotype was seen more than once but under ten times. The V call is TRBV5-6, the J call TRBJ2-1, with 10 positions matching TRBD2. CDR1 SGHDT and CDR2 YYEEEE come from the germline V gene. J gave up 12 bases and V 0 bases, and 12 bases lay outside the gene matches. This CDR3 has 16 residues. The DNA of the CDR3 is TGTGCCAGCAGCTTGGAGGCGACTAGCGGGTGGTTGGTGCAGTTCTTC. This codes for CASSLEATSGWLVQFF.

V gene TRBV24-1 combines with J gene TRBJ2-1; 11 bases are shared with TRBD2. V shed 3 bases, J shed 8 bases, and the junction held 8 bases outside the gene matches. The germline V gene has CDR1 KGHDR and CDR2 SFDVKD. This CDR3 comprises 16 residues. CDR3 residues: CATSDDSGGAIDEQFF. As DNA, the CDR3 is TGTGCCACCAGTGATGATAGCGGGGGGGCCATTGATGAGCAGTTCTTC.

The chain has TRBV5-6 and TRBJ1-5, with D perhaps TRBD1 (6 bases). This CDR3 has 13 residues. The V end was cut by 5 bases, the J end by 7 bases, with 13 bases between. CDR1 is SGHDT, CDR2 YYEEEE, per germline. This CDR3 reads CASSSTGNQPQHF. DNA for the CDR3: TGTGCCAGCAGTTCTACAGGGAACCAGCCCCAGCATTTT.

A few counts support this clonotype. This chain connects TRBV12-3 or TRBV12-4 to TRBJ1-1; no clear D gene. Trimming stripped 8 bases from V and 0 bases from J, with 10 bases between. The CDR3 runs to 13 residues. CDR3 sequence (DNA): TGTGCCAGCGGCCAGAGCTTGAACACTGAAGCTTTCTTT. Encoded protein: CASGQSLNTEAFF.

The chain joins TRBV2 to TRBJ2-7; a possible D gene is TRBD2 (5 bases). This CDR3 contains 12 residues. V gave up 6 bases and J gave up 9 bases, with 15 bases separating them. Germline V lookup: CDR1 SNHLY, CDR2 FYNNEI. The CDR3 here is CASRALSEGQYF. The DNA of the CDR3 is TGTGCCAGCAGAGCCCTGAGTGAGGGGCAGTACTTC. Based on the CDR3 plus reference TRBV2 and TRBJ2-7, the full variable domain is EPEVTQTPSHQVTQMGQEVILRCVPISNHLYFYWYRQILGQKVEFLVSFYNNEISEKSEIFDDQFSVERPDGSNFTLKIRSTKLEDSAMYFCASRALSEGQYFGPGTRLTVT.

This clonotype was counted between two and nine times. This rearrangement joins TRBV7-3 to TRBJ2-3; 9 bases are a match to TRBD1. CDR3 size: 18 residues. V lost 5 bases and J lost 4; bases outside the gene matches: 16. CDR1 is SGHTA, CDR2 FQGTGA, per germline. The CDR3 is CASSTLSRTGDVADTQYF. CDR3 DNA sequence: TGTGCCAGCAGCACCCTCAGCCGGACAGGGGACGTTGCAGATACGCAGTATTTT.

The chain links TRBV3-1 to TRBJ1-6, with no clear D. CDR1 is LGHDT, CDR2 YNNKEL, per germline (reference sequence). The CDR3 loop spans 13 amino acids. Deletions cut 4 bases from V and 6 bases from J, with 7 bases between. The CDR3 DNA is TGTGCCAGCAGCCGAGGAGGTAATTCACCCCTCCACTTT. This sequence encodes CASSRGGNSPLHF.

This clonotype was counted a few times. V usage is TRBV20-1 and J usage is TRBJ2-7; TRBD1 matches 9 bases. The CDR3 runs to 16 residues. V dropped 0 bases and J dropped 4; count of bases not matched to a gene: 10. Germline CDR1 reads DFQATT; CDR2 reads SNEGSKA (reference sequence). The CDR3 protein is CSARDGTGTGWYEQYF. In DNA, the CDR3 is TGCAGTGCTAGAGATGGAACCGGGACAGGGTGGTACGAGCAGTACTTC.

This clonotype was picked up a small number of times. The chain has TRBV9 and TRBJ1-2; the match to TRBD1 covers 10 bases. Germline-derived CDR1 and CDR2 are SGDLS and YYNGEE. The length of the CDR3 is 15 residues. Losses at the gene ends were 2 bases for V and 6 bases for J; bases not matched to a gene: 7. The CDR3 nucleotides are TGTGCCAGCAGCGTTGTGCCGGGACAGGGGAATGGCTACACCTTC. This translates into CASSVVPGQGNGYTF. Supplemented by reference TRBV9 and TRBJ1-2, the full variable domain reads DSGVTQTPKHLITATGQRVTLRCSPRSGDLSVYWYQQSLDQGLQFLIQYYNGEERAKGNILERFSAQQFPDLHSELNLSSLELGDSALYFCASSVVPGQGNGYTFGSGTRLTVV.

The chain couples TRBV24-1 to TRBJ2-1, with 9 bases lining up with TRBD2. CDR3 length equals 15 residues. Germline-derived CDR1 and CDR2 are KGHDR and SFDVKD. J gave up 7 bases and V 9 bases, and 12 bases lay outside the gene matches. The CDR3 region has the DNA TGTGCCACCCGAAGCGGGAGGTTTCCCCCTAATGAGCAGTTCTTC. This sequence encodes CATRSGRFPPNEQFF.

A few counts support this clonotype. The rearrangement links TRBV4-1 to TRBJ1-4, with D possibly TRBD1 on 5 matching bases. The CDR3 contains 15 residues. V lost 1 base, J lost 4 bases, and 10 bases lay in between. The germline V gene has CDR1 MGHRA and CDR2 YSYEKL. CDR3 sequence (DNA): TGCGCCAGCAGCCAAGGGGTAGGGGTTAATGAAAAACTGTTTTTT. Amino acid sequence: CASSQGVGVNEKLFF.

V is TRBV11-3 and J is TRBJ2-1; D is unclear. CDR1 and CDR2 from the germline V gene are SGHNT and YENEEA. Deletions cut 4 bases from V and 11 bases from J, with 12 bases between. The CDR3 consists of 12 residues. In DNA form, the CDR3 reads TGTGCCAGCAGCTCCGTCGCTATGCAGCAGTTCTTC. It yields the protein CASSSVAMQQFF. Using reference TRBV11-3 and TRBJ2-1 for the parts outside the CDR3, the full variable domain is EAGVVQSPRYKIIEKKQPVAFWCNPISGHNTLYWYLQNLGQGPELLIRYENEEAVDDSQLPKDRFSAERLKGVDSTLKIQPAELGDSAVYLCASSSVAMQQFFGPGTRLTVL.

This clonotype was seen ten or more times. The V call is TRBV11-2, the J call TRBJ2-5, with 12 bases fitting TRBD2. Germline loops: CDR1 SGHAT, CDR2 FQNNGV. V shed 3 bases, J shed 2 bases, and the junction held 4 bases outside the gene matches. The CDR3 consists of 16 residues. The CDR3 bases are TGTGCCAGCAGCTTGGGCCTAGCGGGGGGGCAAGAGACCCAGTACTTC. This encodes CASSLGLAGGQETQYF.